The T cell receptor (beta chain) described here comes from a study of identical twins. Findings and caveats of the study: The models gave estimates that fell short of the out-of-frame TCR alpha sharing seen in monozygotic twins. Carriage of fewer insertions was seen in abundant cord blood beta clonotypes, whereas memory repertoires showed none.

This clonotype was recorded a few times. Its antigen is still unknown. TCRdb itself ran the 5' RACE reads through MiXCR, one entry per CDR3 protein. The data show approximately 1.8 million distinct CDR3 sequences, about 30% seen once. Material: cord blood. The TCR was taken from a newborn girl in good health.

CDR3 sequence (DNA): TGCAGCGTTGAGGTAACTAGCGGGGTCTACAATGAGCAGTTCTTC. This translates into CSVEVTSGVYNEQFF. This rearrangement joins TRBV29-1 to TRBJ2-1; 10 bases map to TRBD2. The trim removed 3 bases at V and 3 bases at J, leaving 5 bases unmatched. This CDR3 has 15 amino acids. Looked up from germline, CDR1 is SQVTM and CDR2 is ANQGSEA.